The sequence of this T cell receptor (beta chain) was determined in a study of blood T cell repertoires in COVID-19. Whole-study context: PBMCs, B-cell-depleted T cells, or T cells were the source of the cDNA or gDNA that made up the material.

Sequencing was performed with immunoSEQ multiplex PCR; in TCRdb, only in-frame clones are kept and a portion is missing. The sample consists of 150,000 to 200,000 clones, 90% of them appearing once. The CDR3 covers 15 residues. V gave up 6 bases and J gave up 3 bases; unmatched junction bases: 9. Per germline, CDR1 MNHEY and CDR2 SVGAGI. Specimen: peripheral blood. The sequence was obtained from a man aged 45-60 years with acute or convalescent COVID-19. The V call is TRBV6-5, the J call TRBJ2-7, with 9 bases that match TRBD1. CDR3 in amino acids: CASRLGTGPIYEQYF. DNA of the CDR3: TGTGCCAGCAGGCTCGGGACAGGGCCGATCTACGAGCAGTACTTC.